A selection of T cell receptor beta chains follows, all from one sample in a study of CD8+CD57+ T cells in acquired aplastic anemia. A single record per CDR3 protein comes from TCRdb applying MiXCR to the reads. The sample lists under 350,000 distinct CDR3 sequences; roughly 53% were seen once. Sequencing was performed on sorted CD4+, CD8+, or CD8+CD57+ T cells (not recorded which) from PBMCs. Receptor source: a human donor with aplastic anemia. Each CDR3 is given with its conserved first and last residue. A D gene is named only where the DNA matches it firmly. Rows give clone size only sometimes, using once, few, many, or a class for an expanded clone.

abundance	d_gene	j_gene	v_gene	CDR3nt	CDR3aa
.	TRBD2	TRBJ2-7	TRBV11-3	TGTGCCAGCAGCTCCCCGACTAGCGGGCTCTCCTACGAGCAGTACTTC	CASSSPTSGLSYEQYF
few	.	TRBJ2-5	TRBV2	TGTGCCAGCAGTGGGACGGTAGGGGGAGAGACCCAGTACTTC	CASSGTVGGETQYF
.	.	TRBJ1-1	TRBV25-1	TGTGCCAGCAGTGAAGGTGGCAGGGTAGTTAAGACTGAAGCTTTCTTT	CASSEGGRVVKTEAFF
many	.	TRBJ2-2	TRBV20-1	TGCAGTGCTAGAGCCCGATTGGGGGGATCGCGAGGGGAGCTGTTTTTT	CSARARLGGSRGELFF
many	TRBD2	TRBJ2-2	TRBV7-9	TGTGCCAGCATCGGGACTACTAACACCGGGGAGCTGTTTTTT	CASIGTTNTGELFF
once	.	TRBJ1-5	TRBV10-3	TGTGCCATCAGTGAGGGGGCGCCCGGTCAGCCCCAGCATTTT	CAISEGAPGQPQHF
.	TRBD1	TRBJ2-5	TRBV20-1	TGCAGTGCTTTCGGACAGGCGAGAGAGACCCAGTACTTC	CSAFGQARETQYF
.	TRBD2	TRBJ2-7	TRBV19	TGTGCCAGTAGTATGACTAGCGCATACTCCTACGAGCAGTACTTC	CASSMTSAYSYEQYF
.	TRBD2	TRBJ2-5	TRBV7-2	TGTGCCAGCAGCCCGGGTGGGCTAGCGGGAGGGCCGGCGACCCAGTACTTC	CASSPGGLAGGPATQYF
many	.	TRBJ2-5	TRBV5-1	TGCGCCAGCAGCGCGCAGAACAAAGAGACCCAGTACTTC	CASSAQNKETQYF
.	.	TRBJ1-4	TRBV25-1	TGTGCCAGCAGTGACCCTCGCCTCCCCCAAAAACTGTTTTTT	CASSDPRLPQKLFF
.	.	TRBJ1-1	TRBV20-1	TGCAGTGCTAGAGATTATGCGGGCGAAGCTTTCTTT	CSARDYAGEAFF
.	.	TRBJ2-7	TRBV7-6	TGTGCCAGCAGCCAAGAACTCACAGGGAGCTACGAGCAGTACTTC	CASSQELTGSYEQYF
once	.	TRBJ1-2	TRBV25-1	TGTGCCAGCAGTGACGGAAAAAGGGGAGGCCTCTATGGCTACACCTTC	CASSDGKRGGLYGYTF
.	TRBD1	TRBJ1-5	TRBV6-1	TGTGCCATCAGTGAGAGGAACGGACAGGGCAATCAGCCCCAGCATTTT	CAISERNGQGNQPQHF
few	.	TRBJ1-1	TRBV29-1	TGCAGCGTTGTACGTCAGAACACTGAAGCTTTCTTT	CSVVRQNTEAFF
once	.	TRBJ1-1	TRBV7-6	TGTGCCAGCAGCTTCGCGCAGCACCCTACCGGCGTCAGGGCTTTCTTT	CASSFAQHPTGVRAFF
many	TRBD2	TRBJ2-7	TRBV2	TGTGCCAGCGGACCGTATACTAGCGGCTACGAGCAGTACTTC	CASGPYTSGYEQYF
.	TRBD1	TRBJ2-7	TRBV19	TGTGCCAGTAGTATGGGGGTCGTCAGGGGGCAGGCGGTTACCTACGAGCAGTACTTC	CASSMGVVRGQAVTYEQYF
.	.	TRBJ2-7	TRBV5-1	TGCGCCAGCAGCTTGAGTAGACAGACCGGGGAGCAGTACTTC	CASSLSRQTGEQYF
once	TRBD1	TRBJ2-5	TRBV7-3	TGTGCCAGCAGCCTGACAGGGGGCAGGCAAGAGACCCAGTACTTC	CASSLTGGRQETQYF
.	.	TRBJ1-4	TRBV2	TGTGCCAGCAGTGACAGGGGACTTAATGAAAAACTGTTTTTT	CASSDRGLNEKLFF
.	TRBD2	TRBJ2-3	TRBV20-1	TGCAGTGCTAGCAACAGCGGGGTGAATACGCAGTATTTT	CSASNSGVNTQYF
.	.	TRBJ1-2	TRBV29-1	TGCAGCGTTGTAGGATCAGAGGTTGTAGGCTACACCTTC	CSVVGSEVVGYTF
.	TRBD2	TRBJ2-7	TRBV20-1	TGCAGTGCTAGAGATCCCCAGACTAGCGTCTCCTCCTACGAGCAGTACTTC	CSARDPQTSVSSYEQYF
.	.	TRBJ1-4	TRBV20-1	TGCAGTGCTAGAGTAGGGATAGGGGATGAAAAACTGTTTTTT	CSARVGIGDEKLFF
.	.	TRBJ2-5	TRBV7-2	TGTGCCAGCAGCCCCCGGGGGGACAGAGGGACCCAGTACTTC	CASSPRGDRGTQYF
few	.	TRBJ1-5	TRBV15	TGTGCCACCAGCAGAGTTCGGGCAGGATACCAGCCCCAGCATTTT	CATSRVRAGYQPQHF
.	.	TRBJ1-1	TRBV10-3	TGTGCCATCAGTGACCCCGGACGGACAGAAGAAGCTTTCTTT	CAISDPGRTEEAFF
.	.	TRBJ2-5	TRBV19	TGTGCCAGTAGTTTTGCGGAGACCCAGTACTTC	CASSFAETQYF
few	.	TRBJ1-2	TRBV20-1	TGCAGTGTTGTAGGGGCTGGTGGCTACACCTTC	CSVVGAGGYTF
.	.	TRBJ2-1	TRBV24-1	TGTGCCACCAGTGATTTTTTTCAGGGCAATGAGCAGTTCTTC	CATSDFFQGNEQFF
.	.	TRBJ2-3	TRBV7-9	TGTGCCAGCAGCTTAAGGGGGAAAGATACGCAGTATTTT	CASSLRGKDTQYF
.	TRBD2	TRBJ2-5	TRBV7-2	TGTGCCAGCAGCCCCGCCGGGGGGGGGCCCCAGTACTTC	CASSPAGGGPQYF
many	.	TRBJ2-1	TRBV10-1	TGCGCCAGCAGTCAGGCCCCCCTAGGGAATGAGCAGTTCTTC	CASSQAPLGNEQFF
.	.	TRBJ2-6	TRBV2	TGTGCCAGCAGTGGGGGTGGTATCGACTCTGGGGCCAACGTCCTGACTTTC	CASSGGGIDSGANVLTF
once	.	TRBJ1-1	TRBV5-4	TGTGCCAGCAGCTTGCTAGGTGTGCGCAACACTGAAGCTTTCTTT	CASSLLGVRNTEAFF
many	.	TRBJ1-1	TRBV11-3	TGTGCCAGCAGCCAAGACCAGGTTTCTGAAGCTTTCTTT	CASSQDQVSEAFF
many	.	TRBJ1-2	TRBV20-1	TGCAGTGCTAGAGATCCTACGAAACCGGGATCCTCTGGCTACACCTTC	CSARDPTKPGSSGYTF
.	TRBD1	TRBJ1-6	TRBV20-1	TGCAGTGCTAGGTCAGGGGGTTCACCCCTCCACTTT	CSARSGGSPLHF
.	TRBD1	TRBJ1-6	TRBV5-1	TGCGCCAGCAGCTTGGACACAGGGGGCAAGGGCAATTCACCCCTCCACTTT	CASSLDTGGKGNSPLHF
many	.	TRBJ2-5	TRBV29-1	TGCAGCGTTGCCCAAACTCAAGAGACCCAGTACTTC	CSVAQTQETQYF
.	.	TRBJ1-2	TRBV20-1	TGCAGTGCTAGAAGTAATGGCTACACCTTC	CSARSNGYTF
many	.	TRBJ1-5	TRBV20-1	TGCAGTGCTAGAGTCAGTGGCAGGGGAAATCAGCCCCAGCATTTT	CSARVSGRGNQPQHF
.	.	TRBJ2-7	TRBV19	TGTGCCAGTAGTATAAGGGTGTTCTACGAGCAGTACTTC	CASSIRVFYEQYF
.	TRBD1	TRBJ2-7	TRBV2	TGTGCCAGCAGTGTACCGACAGGGGTCTCCTCCTACGAGCAGTACTTC	CASSVPTGVSSYEQYF
.	.	TRBJ2-3	TRBV20-1	TGCAGTGCTAGTTTAGGACTCTCCACAGATACGCAGTATTTT	CSASLGLSTDTQYF
.	.	TRBJ2-5	TRBV5-4	TGTGCCAGCAGCTTGGGGATTGGGGGCTCCCTGGAGACCCAGTACTTC	CASSLGIGGSLETQYF
few	.	TRBJ1-1	TRBV12-3/TRBV12-4	TGTGCCAGCAGTTTAGCAAGGATGAAGACTGAAGCTTTCTTT	CASSLARMKTEAFF
.	TRBD2	TRBJ2-5	TRBV2	TGTGCCAGCAGTGACCGGACTAGCCAAGAGACCCAGTACTTC	CASSDRTSQETQYF
once	TRBD1	TRBJ1-2	TRBV5-5	TGTGCCAGCAGCGTTGACAGGGGAAGCTCTGGAAACACCTTC	CASSVDRGSSGNTF
many	.	TRBJ2-3	TRBV11-3	TGTGCCAGCAGCTTAGATCAGGTTGCTACGCAGTATTTT	CASSLDQVATQYF
.	.	TRBJ1-2	TRBV9	TGTGCCAGCAGCGACCGAAGGGATGGCTACACCTTC	CASSDRRDGYTF
.	.	TRBJ2-3	TRBV7-9	TGTGCCAGCAGCTTAGCAGTGACCGACACAGATACGCAGTATTTT	CASSLAVTDTDTQYF